The 10 T cell receptor beta chains below come from one sample, sequenced in a study of T cell responses to AZD1222 COVID-19 vaccine. Here immunoSEQ multiplex PCR was the method, and the copy in TCRdb shows in-frame clones only, minus some. The profile shows around 140,000 clones, roughly 91% of them singletons. The sequencing here drew on peripheral blood, taken on day 0 of AZD1222 vaccination. Every receptor here comes from an adult in good health.

The CDR3: CASSPGMFWRGLSYNEQFF. Here the CDR3 DNA reads TGTGCCAGCAGCCCCGGTATGTTTTGGCGGGGACTGTCCTACAATGAGCAGTTCTTC. This rearrangement joins TRBV5-4 to TRBJ2-1; D is perhaps TRBD2 (6 bases). This CDR3 has 19 residues. The V and J ends lost 4 bases and 1 base respectively, with 24 bases between them. Germline CDR1 is SGHNT and CDR2 is YYREEE (reference sequence). Drawing the rest from reference TRBV5-4 and TRBJ2-1, the complete variable domain is ETGVTQSPTHLIKTRGQQVTLRCSSQSGHNTVSWYQQALGQGPQFIFQYYREEENGRGNFPPRFSGLQFPNYSSELNVNALELDDSALYLCASSPGMFWRGLSYNEQFFGPGTRLTVL.

V and J are TRBV5-1 and TRBJ1-3; D is ambiguous. The CDR3 is 16 amino acids. The germline CDR1 and CDR2 sequences are SGHRS and YFSETQ. Trimming left V 4 bases short and J 4 bases short, with 18 bases between. CDR3 loop: CASSETVRRGGNTIYF. For the CDR3, the DNA is TGCGCCAGCAGCGAAACAGTCCGGCGGGGAGGAAACACCATATATTTT.

The chain is built from TRBV12-3 or TRBV12-4 and TRBJ1-2, with D maybe TRBD1 (5 bases). Trimming cost V 3 bases and J 7 bases, with 9 bases left between them. The CDR3 covers 12 residues. The CDR3 sequence is CASSLSGAGYTF. The CDR3 DNA follows: TGTGCCAGCAGTTTGTCTGGGGCTGGCTACACCTTC.

The chain uses TRBV4-3 and TRBJ1-6; D unclear. The V gene lost 2 bases and the J gene lost 10 bases, with 12 bases spanning the gap. The germline V gene encodes CDR1 LGHNA and CDR2 YSLEER. This CDR3 has 14 residues. The CDR3: CASSQRGLGSPLHF. The CDR3 coding sequence is TGCGCCAGCAGCCAAAGAGGGTTGGGCTCACCCCTCCACTTT.

The V and J genes are TRBV4-2 and TRBJ1-2; weak D call: TRBD1 (5 bases). CDR1 LGHNA and CDR2 YNFKEQ come from the germline V gene. The CDR3 is 15 residues long. V lost 0 bases and J lost 5, with 13 bases in between. CDR3 protein: CASSQEKGLRYGYTF. CDR3 nucleotide sequence: TGTGCCAGCAGCCAAGAAAAGGGGCTTAGGTATGGCTACACCTTC.

This chain links TRBV5-1 with TRBJ1-2; D is perhaps TRBD1 (5 bases). This CDR3 spans 14 amino acids. In germline, CDR1 is SGHRS, CDR2 YFSETQ. V lost 4 bases to trimming and J lost 1 base, with 11 bases between them. The CDR3 loop reads CASSRDLDNYGYTF. In DNA, the CDR3 is TGCGCCAGCAGCAGGGACCTCGATAACTATGGCTACACCTTC.

The chain is built from TRBV2 and TRBJ1-1; D not resolved. The V and J ends lost 4 bases and 5 bases respectively, with 17 bases between them. Germline CDR1 is SNHLY and CDR2 is FYNNEI. The CDR3 length is 15 residues. The CDR3 nucleotides read TGTGCCAGCAGTGGGGGTGACGAAGGGCTGACTGAAGCTTTCTTT. It yields the protein CASSGGDEGLTEAFF.

This clone has just one count. The chain links TRBV28 to TRBJ1-5, with 10 bases aligning to TRBD1. Germline CDR1 is MDHEN and CDR2 is SYDVKM. The V gene end was trimmed by 7 bases and the J gene end by 5 bases; junction bases not matched to a gene: 8. The CDR3 is 15 amino acids. The CDR3 nucleotides are TGTGCCAGCAATTCCGGTGGGACAGGGGATCAGCCCCAGCATTTT. Translated, it gives CASNSGGTGDQPQHF.

This chain joins TRBV12-5 and TRBJ1-5; 9 positions match TRBD1. Germline loops: CDR1 LGHNT, CDR2 FRNRAP. The CDR3 runs 15 residues. V gave up 1 base and J gave up 7 bases; unmatched junction bases: 5. CDR3 protein: CASGLGTGVQQPQHF. The CDR3 nucleotides read TGTGCTAGTGGTTTGGGGACAGGGGTACAGCAGCCCCAGCATTTT.

The chain has TRBV6-6 and TRBJ1-5, with 9 bases that match TRBD1. Germline CDR1 and CDR2: MNHNY and SVGAGI (reference sequence). J lost 5 bases, V lost 4 bases, and 6 bases had no gene match. CDR3 length: 15 amino acids. CDR3 in amino acids: CASSSPGQGHQPQHF. The CDR3, as DNA: TGTGCCAGCAGTTCCCCGGGACAGGGACATCAGCCCCAGCATTTT.